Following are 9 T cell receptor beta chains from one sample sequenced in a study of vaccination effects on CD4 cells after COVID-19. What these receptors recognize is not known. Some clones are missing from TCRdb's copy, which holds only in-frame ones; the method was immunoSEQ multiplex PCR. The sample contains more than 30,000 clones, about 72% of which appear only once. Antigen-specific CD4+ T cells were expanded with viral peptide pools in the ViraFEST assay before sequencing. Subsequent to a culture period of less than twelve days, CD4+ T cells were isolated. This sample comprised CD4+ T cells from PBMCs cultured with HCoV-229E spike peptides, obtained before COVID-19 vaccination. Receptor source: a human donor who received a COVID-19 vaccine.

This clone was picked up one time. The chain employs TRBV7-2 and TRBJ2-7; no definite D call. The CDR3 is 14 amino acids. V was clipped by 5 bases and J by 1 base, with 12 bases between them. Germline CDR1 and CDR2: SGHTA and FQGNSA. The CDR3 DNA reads TGTGCCAGCAGCCCCGACTTGGCGTCCTACGAGCAGTACTTC. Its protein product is CASSPDLASYEQYF.

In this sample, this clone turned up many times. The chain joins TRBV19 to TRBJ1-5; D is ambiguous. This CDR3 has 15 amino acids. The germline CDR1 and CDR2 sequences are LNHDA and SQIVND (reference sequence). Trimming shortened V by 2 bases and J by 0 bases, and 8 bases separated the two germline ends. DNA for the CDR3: TGTGCCAGTAGTATATCCGGAATTAGCAATCAGCCCCAGCATTTT. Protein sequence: CASSISGISNQPQHF.

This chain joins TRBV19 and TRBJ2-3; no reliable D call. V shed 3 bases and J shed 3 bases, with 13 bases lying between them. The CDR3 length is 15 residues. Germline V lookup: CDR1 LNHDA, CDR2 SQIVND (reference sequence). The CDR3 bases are TGTGCCAGTAGTATCACGATCTTCCCGACAGATACGCAGTATTTT. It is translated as CASSITIFPTDTQYF.

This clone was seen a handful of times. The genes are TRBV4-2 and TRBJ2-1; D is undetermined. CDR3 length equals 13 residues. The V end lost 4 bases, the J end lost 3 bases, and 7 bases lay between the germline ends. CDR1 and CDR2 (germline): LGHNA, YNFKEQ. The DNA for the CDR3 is TGTGCCAGCAGCCGTCCAGACTACAATGAGCAGTTCTTC. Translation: CASSRPDYNEQFF.

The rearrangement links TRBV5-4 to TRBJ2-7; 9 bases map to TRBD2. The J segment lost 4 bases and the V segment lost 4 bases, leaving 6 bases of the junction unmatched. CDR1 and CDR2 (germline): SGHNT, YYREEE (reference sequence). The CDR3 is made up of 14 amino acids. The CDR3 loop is CASSPRGGVYEQYF. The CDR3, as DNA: TGTGCCAGCAGCCCGCGGGGGGGCGTGTACGAGCAGTACTTC.

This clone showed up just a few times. CDR3 sequence: CASSRAQPGHGSPLHF. DNA for the CDR3: TGTGCCAGCAGCAGAGCCCAGCCGGGACACGGGTCACCCCTCCACTTT. The chain has TRBV7-9 and TRBJ1-6, with TRBD1 as a possible D gene (6 bases). Germline lookup yields CDR1 SEHNR and CDR2 FQNEAQ (reference sequence). This CDR3 has 16 residues. V was trimmed by 5 bases and J by 10 bases, leaving 21 bases between them.

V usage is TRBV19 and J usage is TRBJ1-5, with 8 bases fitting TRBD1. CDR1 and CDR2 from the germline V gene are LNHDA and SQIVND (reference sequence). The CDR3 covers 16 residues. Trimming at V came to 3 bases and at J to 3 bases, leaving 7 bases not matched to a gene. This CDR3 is CASSIPDRGFNQPQHF. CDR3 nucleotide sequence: TGTGCCAGTAGTATCCCCGACAGGGGATTCAATCAGCCCCAGCATTTT.

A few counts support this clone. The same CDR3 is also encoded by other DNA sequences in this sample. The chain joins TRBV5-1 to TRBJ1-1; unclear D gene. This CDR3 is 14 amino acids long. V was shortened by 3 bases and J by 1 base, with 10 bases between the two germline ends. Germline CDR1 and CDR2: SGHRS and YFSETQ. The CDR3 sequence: CASSSTQGNTEAFF. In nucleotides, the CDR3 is TGCGCCAGCAGCTCTACTCAAGGGAACACTGAAGCTTTCTTT.

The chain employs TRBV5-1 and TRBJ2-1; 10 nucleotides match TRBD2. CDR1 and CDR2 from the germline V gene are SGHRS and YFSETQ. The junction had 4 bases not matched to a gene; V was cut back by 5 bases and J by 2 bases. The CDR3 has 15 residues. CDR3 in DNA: TGCGCCAGCAGTTCAGCGGGGGGGCCCTACAATGAGCAGTTCTTC. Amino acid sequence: CASSSAGGPYNEQFF.